These 12 T cell receptor beta chains were sequenced from one sample in a study of T cells in Graves' hyperthyroidism and ophthalmopathy. Researchers amplified the TCR beta CDR3 regions from RNA transcripts. The primer set for the first-round RT-PCR of the TCR CDR3 was HTBI. TCRdb reprocessed the multiplex PCR reads via MiXCR and lists one record per CDR3 protein. The table shows hundreds of thousands of distinct CDR3 sequences, with less than 25% occurring only once. The sample taken for sequencing was blood. These receptors were taken from a young man with Graves' ophthalmopathy.

The chain links TRBV6-1 to TRBJ2-1; 9 bases map to TRBD2. CDR1 and CDR2 (germline): MNHNS, SASEGT. J was trimmed by 2 bases and V by 3 bases; bases with no gene match: 8. CDR3 size: 17 residues. CDR3 sequence (DNA): TGTGCCAGCAGTGAGGGGCTAGCGGGATTTCCCTACAATGAGCAGTTCTTC. Translated: CASSEGLAGFPYNEQFF.

This clonotype was recorded at least ten times. This chain uses TRBV20-1 with TRBJ1-2; no clear D. Germline V gene data show CDR1 as DFQATT and CDR2 as SNEGSKA (reference sequence). There are 12 residues in the CDR3. Trimming removed 5 bases from V and 6 bases from J, with 13 bases in between. Here the CDR3 DNA reads TGCAGTGCTGCGAGCAAGGCAAATGGCTACACCTTC. Translating it yields CSAASKANGYTF.

The rearrangement uses TRBV5-1 and TRBJ1-1; 8 nucleotides align to TRBD1. Germline CDR1 SGHRS, CDR2 YFSETQ. This CDR3 is 15 amino acids long. J was trimmed by 6 bases and V by 2 bases; bases with no gene match: 9. CDR3 sequence reads: CASSFLAGGDPEAFF. CDR3 nucleotide sequence: TGCGCCAGCAGCTTTCTAGCAGGGGGCGATCCTGAAGCTTTCTTT.

This clonotype has only a few counts. The chain employs TRBV18 and TRBJ1-1, with a weak D call TRBD1 (6 bases). V was shortened by 7 bases and J by 1 base, with 19 bases between the two germline ends. The CDR3 contains 16 residues. The germline V gene has CDR1 KGHSH and CDR2 LQKENI. The CDR3 region is CASCNRVLDSNTEAFF. CDR3 sequence (DNA): TGTGCCAGCTGCAACAGGGTTCTTGACTCGAACACTGAAGCTTTCTTT.

This chain uses TRBV20-1 with TRBJ1-6; D not resolved. CDR1 and CDR2 from the germline V gene are DFQATT and SNEGSKA (reference sequence). Trimming took 4 bases from V and 2 from J, leaving 15 bases between them. The CDR3 has 16 amino acids. CDR3 protein: CSAKNITSPYNSPLHF. The DNA for the CDR3 is TGCAGTGCTAAGAACATAACAAGTCCCTATAATTCACCCCTCCACTTT.

The CDR3 sequence is CAGGAPNEKLFF. DNA of the CDR3: TGTGCCGGAGGAGCCCCTAATGAAAAACTGTTTTTT. This chain connects TRBV7-9 to TRBJ1-4; D call uncertain. The V and J ends lost 11 bases and 3 bases respectively, with 10 bases between them. The length of the CDR3 is 12 residues. Germline V gives CDR1 SEHNR, CDR2 FQNEAQ (reference sequence).

The chain uses TRBV9 and TRBJ2-2, with 7 bases matching TRBD2. V dropped 4 bases and J dropped 6; count of bases not matched to a gene: 9. This CDR3 spans 15 amino acids. Germline-derived CDR1 and CDR2 are SGDLS and YYNGEE. This CDR3 is CASSFGLEKAGELFF. The CDR3 DNA is TGTGCCAGCAGCTTCGGACTAGAAAAGGCCGGGGAGCTGTTTTTT.

This clonotype was seen only a few times. V gene TRBV7-2 combines with J gene TRBJ1-1; D gene uncertain. CDR1 and CDR2 (germline): SGHTA, FQGNSA. Trimming left V 3 bases short and J 8 bases short, with 13 bases between. The CDR3 covers 13 residues. Here the CDR3 reads CASSFFIRTEAFF. The CDR3 bases are TGTGCCAGCAGCTTCTTTATTAGAACAGAAGCTTTCTTT.

The chain joins TRBV19 to TRBJ1-2, with a weak D call TRBD1 (6 bases). V was shortened by 2 bases and J by 8 bases, with 15 bases between the two germline ends. The germline gives CDR1 LNHDA, CDR2 SQIVND (reference sequence). This CDR3 is 14 amino acids long. CDR3: CASSIWGRDNGYTF. As DNA, the CDR3 is TGTGCCAGTAGTATATGGGGAAGGGACAACGGCTACACCTTC.

This clonotype showed up just a few times. The chain recombines TRBV4-2 with TRBJ2-2; perhaps TRBD1 as D (6 bases). With 4 bases removed from V and 0 bases from J, the gap between germline ends came to 12 bases. Germline assignment: CDR1 LGHNA and CDR2 YNFKEQ. The CDR3 is 16 amino acids. CDR3 in amino acids: CASSPQGPANTGELFF. CDR3 sequence (DNA): TGTGCCAGCAGCCCACAGGGCCCTGCGAACACCGGGGAGCTGTTTTTT.

The chain uses TRBV7-2 and TRBJ2-5; 9 nucleotides align to TRBD2. This CDR3 spans 18 amino acids. V trimming: 4 bases; J trimming: 6 bases; junction bases outside the gene matches: 18. Per the germline V gene, CDR1 is SGHTA and CDR2 is FQGNSA. The CDR3 loop reads CASSSSNKAGGEVKTQYF. The CDR3 DNA reads TGTGCCAGCAGCTCCTCTAACAAAGCGGGGGGCGAGGTGAAGACCCAGTACTTC.

V and J are TRBV30 and TRBJ2-4, with TRBD2 as a possible D gene (7 bases). This CDR3 is 13 amino acids long. The V gene's germline CDR1 is GTSNPN and CDR2 SVGIG (reference sequence). DNA for the CDR3: TGTGCAAAAAGGGGGGGAGGGGGAAACATTCAGTACTTC. Residues: CAKRGGGGNIQYF. Supplemented by reference TRBV30 and TRBJ2-4, the full variable domain reads SQTIHQWPATLVQPVGSPLSLECTVEGTSNPNLYWYRQAAGRGLQLLFYSVGIGQISSEVPQNLSASRPQDRQFILSSKKLLLSDSGFYLCAKRGGGGNIQYFGAGTRLSVL.